The text below deals with one TCR beta chain. The CDR3 is made up of 14 amino acids. Germline V gene data show CDR1 as MNHEY and CDR2 as SVGAGI. Trimming took 6 bases from V and 9 from J; bases not matched to a gene: 6. This entry belongs to a study of T cell changes during pregnancy in multiple sclerosis. The assay was immunoSEQ multiplex PCR, and TCRdb's table has in-frame clones only and misses some. Here the sample spans 60,000 to 85,000 clones, about nine tenths being singletons. V gene TRBV6-5 combines with J gene TRBJ1-6; TRBD1 aligns across 9 bases. This clonotype was sampled from a female donor with multiple sclerosis, enrolled in a pregnancy study. Source: peripheral blood, taken in the first trimester of pregnancy. The CDR3 protein is CASRSTGGSSPLHF. In DNA, the CDR3 is TGTGCCAGCAGATCGACAGGGGGAAGTTCACCCCTCCACTTT.